This entry features one T cell receptor beta chain sequence. The data were taken from a study of blood T cell repertoires in COVID-19. Per the authors' pipeline: Reference gene primers were amplified, and this amplification served to estimate nucleated cell counts. The assay was immunoSEQ multiplex PCR, and TCRdb's table has in-frame clones only and misses some. For V, J and clone size, that table is used; D and trimming come from the DNA. This table holds some 220,000 clones, around 90% found once. The length of the CDR3 is 14 residues. Germline V CDR1 and CDR2: MNHEY, SMNVEV (reference sequence). V dropped 5 bases and J dropped 6 bases, with 16 bases sitting between them.

The chain is built from TRBV27 and TRBJ1-1, with unresolved D. The clonotype was recovered from a woman aged 30 to 39 who had recovered from COVID-19. Source material: PBMCs or T cells enriched from blood (not recorded which). CDR3 in amino acids: CASSEDRVTAEAFF. The CDR3 nucleotides are TGTGCCAGCAGTGAGGATCGGGTGACCGCTGAAGCTTTCTTT.